The T cell receptor (beta chain) under discussion was sequenced for a study of blood T cell repertoires in COVID-19. Study-wide background: Acute and convalescent COVID-19 samples came from the United States, Italy and Spain.

Recovered Cohort 3 donors showed two negative PCRs, clearance, or symptom resolution. The data were produced by immunoSEQ multiplex PCR, yet TCRdb's version contains in-frame clones alone and is incomplete. The sample yields 200,000 to 250,000 clones, about 80% seen once. CDR1 is SGDLS, CDR2 YYNGEE, per germline. J was trimmed by 7 bases and V by 5 bases; bases with no gene match: 6. CDR3 length: 14 amino acids. The clonotype comes from a middle-aged man who had recovered from COVID-19. The chain carries TRBV9 and TRBJ2-2; 9 nucleotides align to TRBD2. The sample consisted of PBMCs or T cells enriched from blood (not recorded which). The CDR3 sequence is CASRAAGGGGELFF. The CDR3 bases are TGTGCCAGCAGAGCAGCGGGGGGCGGCGGGGAGCTGTTTTTT.